This T cell receptor (beta chain) was documented in a study of blood T cells in healthy people across ages. Study results and limitations: Older age went with lower TCR beta diversity per million T cells, in a roughly linear way.

On this clonotype: Its target is unknown. Compared with germline, one end of the junction differs, possibly owing to a read error.

CDR1 is DFQATT and CDR2 is SNEGSKA in the germline V gene (reference sequence). This CDR3 is built from 15 residues. Primed by a sample-barcoded 5' primer and a J-beta primer mix, a second PCR proceeded for about 6 to 12 cycles. TCRdb re-called the 5' RACE reads with MiXCR, one entry per CDR3 protein. The table shows around 1,500,000 distinct CDR3 sequences, with roughly 30% occurring only once. The genes are TRBV20-1 and TRBJ2-6, with D tentatively TRBD2 (5 bases). The sequenced sample consisted of blood. This clonotype was obtained from a woman under 40 in good health. This CDR3 reads CSAPTGNSRANVLTF. DNA of the CDR3: TGCAGCGCTCCAACCGGGAACTCTCGGGCCAACGTCCTGACTTTC.